The 25 T cell receptor beta chains listed next were all sequenced from one sample in a study of blood T cell repertoires in COVID-19. Sequenced by immunoSEQ multiplex PCR; TCRdb stores in-frame clones only, minus some. The table lists under 200,000 clones, 65% to 90% of them singletons, with about 1.6% in the top ten. Sequencing was carried out using peripheral blood. The origin of the receptors is a human donor in a cohort sampled during active COVID-19.

A single count supports this clone. The chain has TRBV5-1 and TRBJ1-1; 12 nucleotides align to TRBD1. The length of the CDR3 is 17 residues. Looked up from germline, CDR1 is SGHRS and CDR2 is YFSETQ. V lost 4 bases and J lost 1; bases outside the gene matches: 8. CDR3 region: CASSLAGTGGANTEAFF. CDR3 in DNA: TGCGCCAGCAGCCTTGCCGGGACAGGGGGCGCGAACACTGAAGCTTTCTTT.

This clone was found once. V gene TRBV9 combines with J gene TRBJ1-5, with no clear D. V was trimmed by 2 bases and J by 1 base, leaving 7 bases between them. Germline assignment: CDR1 SGDLS and CDR2 YYNGEE. The CDR3 has 14 amino acids. The CDR3 region has the DNA TGTGCCAGCAGCGTCGGGTCGAGCAATCAGCCCCAGCATTTT. Translation: CASSVGSSNQPQHF.

This chain links TRBV19 with TRBJ1-6; 7 positions match TRBD1. The germline CDR1 and CDR2 sequences are LNHDA and SQIVND (reference sequence). This CDR3 has 15 residues. V shed 4 bases, J shed 6 bases, and the junction held 6 bases outside the gene matches. The CDR3 here is CASSSRGLSNSPLHF. The DNA of the CDR3 is TGTGCCAGTAGTAGTAGGGGGCTGAGTAATTCACCCCTCCACTTT.

The rearrangement joins TRBV11-1 to TRBJ2-3; 8 bases match TRBD1. Germline CDR1 reads SGHAT; CDR2 reads FQDESV (reference sequence). This CDR3 contains 16 residues. The J segment lost 1 base and the V segment lost 5 bases, leaving 8 bases of the junction unmatched. The CDR3 sequence is CASSQQGGPRTDTQYF. In DNA form, the CDR3 reads TGTGCCAGCAGCCAACAGGGGGGCCCTCGCACAGATACGCAGTATTTT.

This sequence joins TRBV27 and TRBJ1-5; D is unresolved. Trimming shortened V by 3 bases and J by 5 bases, and 8 bases separated the two germline ends. There are 13 residues in the CDR3. The germline V gene encodes CDR1 MNHEY and CDR2 SMNVEV (reference sequence). This CDR3 is CASSFGRYQPQHF. CDR3 bases: TGTGCCAGCAGTTTTGGCAGATATCAGCCCCAGCATTTT.

This sequence joins TRBV6-5 and TRBJ2-7, with 8 bases identical to TRBD1. The V gene end was trimmed by 7 bases and the J gene end by 4 bases; junction bases not matched to a gene: 9. Germline loops: CDR1 MNHEY, CDR2 SVGAGI. The CDR3 contains 14 residues. The CDR3 here is CASKQVGQVYEQYF. In nucleotides, the CDR3 is TGTGCCAGCAAGCAAGTGGGACAGGTGTACGAGCAGTACTTC.

J is TRBJ2-7 and V is TRBV7-9; 13 positions agree with TRBD2. CDR3 length: 15 residues. V lost 5 bases and J lost 4; bases outside the gene matches: 5. CDR1 and CDR2 (germline): SEHNR, FQNEAQ (reference sequence). The CDR3 protein is CASSLRTSGGYEQYF. CDR3 nucleotide sequence: TGTGCCAGCAGCCTGCGGACTAGCGGGGGATACGAGCAGTACTTC.

The CDR3 spells CATSEPGFSYGYTF. Written as DNA, the CDR3 is TGTGCCACCAGTGAGCCAGGGTTTAGCTATGGCTACACCTTC. V is TRBV24-1 and J is TRBJ1-2; a weak D match, TRBD1 (5 bases). V shed 4 bases and J shed 4 bases, with 12 bases lying between them. Germline V CDR1 and CDR2: KGHDR, SFDVKD. The length of the CDR3 is 14 residues.

V is TRBV5-1 and J is TRBJ1-6; D remains unclear. Germline V lookup: CDR1 SGHRS, CDR2 YFSETQ. V lost 6 bases and J lost 7, with 11 bases in between. The CDR3 has 13 residues. In DNA, the CDR3 is TGCGCCAGCATGAAAAATGAGAATTCACCCCTCCACTTT. Translating gives CASMKNENSPLHF. Using reference TRBV5-1 and TRBJ1-6 for the parts outside the CDR3, the full variable domain is KAGVTQTPRYLIKTRGQQVTLSCSPISGHRSVSWYQQTPGQGLQFLFEYFSETQRNKGNFPGRFSGRQFSNSRSEMNVSTLELGDSALYLCASMKNENSPLHFGNGTRLTVT.

V usage is TRBV5-4 and J usage is TRBJ2-7; TRBD1 matches 9 bases. CDR1 is SGHNT and CDR2 is YYREEE in the germline V gene (reference sequence). The CDR3 has 16 amino acids. The V segment lost 0 bases and the J segment 3 bases; nucleotides outside the gene matches: 7. The CDR3 protein is CASSLAPGTGFYEQYF. The CDR3 coding sequence is TGTGCCAGCAGCTTGGCCCCCGGGACAGGGTTCTACGAGCAGTACTTC.

CDR3: CASSRVLAGVPGELFF. As DNA, the CDR3 is TGTGCCAGCAGCAGGGTACTAGCGGGAGTTCCCGGGGAGCTGTTTTTT. The chain employs TRBV5-5 and TRBJ2-2; 11 bases match TRBD2. CDR1 and CDR2 (germline): SGHKS, YYEKEE (reference sequence). The V segment lost 4 bases and the J segment 6 bases; nucleotides outside the gene matches: 8. The CDR3 contains 16 residues.

J is TRBJ1-1 and V is TRBV4-3; D ambiguous. The V gene's germline CDR1 is LGHNA and CDR2 YSLEER. The CDR3 has 15 amino acids. V shed 0 bases and J shed 7 bases, with 15 bases lying between them. The CDR3 DNA follows: TGCGCCAGCAGCCAAGATAGCGGGCAAGCTAATGAAGCTTTCTTT. This encodes CASSQDSGQANEAFF.

This clone was seen a handful of times. V gene TRBV19 combines with J gene TRBJ1-2; D remains unclear. CDR1 is LNHDA, CDR2 SQIVND, per germline (reference sequence). This CDR3 comprises 15 residues. V gave up 6 bases and J gave up 4 bases, with 18 bases separating them. The CDR3 loop reads CASSPTTNRLYGYTF. The CDR3 DNA reads as TGTGCCAGTAGCCCAACAACGAACCGCCTCTATGGCTACACCTTC.

The chain employs TRBV3-1 (or the pseudogene TRBV3-2) and TRBJ2-7; the D gene is possibly TRBD1 (5 bases). CDR3 length: 17 amino acids. Trimming removed 0 bases at V and 0 bases at J, with 15 bases between. Germline CDR1 LGHDT, CDR2 YNNKEL (reference sequence). The CDR3, as DNA: TGTGCCAGCAGCCAAGATAGTCCGACAGAGAGCTCCTACGAGCAGTACTTC. Protein: CASSQDSPTESSYEQYF.

The V call is TRBV4-3, the J call TRBJ2-5; D unclear. V was cut by 1 base and J by 5 bases, with 5 bases left in between. The CDR3 is 12 amino acids. CDR1 LGHNA and CDR2 YSLEER come from the germline V gene. CDR3 residues: CASSQARETQYF. The CDR3 nucleotides are TGCGCCAGCAGCCAAGCGAGGGAGACCCAGTACTTC.

The rearrangement uses TRBV9 and TRBJ1-5; 8 bases are a match to TRBD1. There are 14 residues in the CDR3. J was trimmed by 7 bases and V by 0 bases; bases with no gene match: 3. Germline V gene lookup returns CDR1 SGDLS and CDR2 YYNGEE. The CDR3 protein is CASSVADRGQPQHF. CDR3 DNA: TGTGCCAGCAGCGTAGCTGACAGGGGCCAGCCCCAGCATTTT.

V usage is TRBV7-9 and J usage is TRBJ1-5; tentatively, D is TRBD1 (6 bases). V dropped 5 bases and J dropped 0 bases, with 11 bases sitting between them. Per germline, CDR1 SEHNR and CDR2 FQNEAQ (reference sequence). The CDR3 extends over 15 amino acids. CDR3 DNA sequence: TGTGCCAGCAGCCCGGACAGAAATAGCAATCAGCCCCAGCATTTT. It is translated as CASSPDRNSNQPQHF.

This clone was found once. The rearrangement uses TRBV7-6 and TRBJ1-2, with D perhaps TRBD1 (6 bases). CDR1 and CDR2 from the germline V gene are SGHVS and FNYEAQ. The CDR3 is made up of 13 amino acids. Trimming took 5 bases from V and 4 from J, leaving 11 bases between them. The CDR3 region has the DNA TGTGCCAGCAGCCCACAGGGAACCTATGGCTACACCTTC. Translation gives CASSPQGTYGYTF.

J is TRBJ1-5 and V is TRBV24-1, with TRBD1 matching over 9 bases. This CDR3 spans 16 amino acids. The V gene end was trimmed by 2 bases and the J gene end by 5 bases; junction bases not matched to a gene: 6. The V gene's germline CDR1 is KGHDR and CDR2 SFDVKD. CDR3 loop: CATSDSRQGVHQPQHF. CDR3 nucleotides: TGTGCCACCAGTGATTCTAGACAGGGGGTACATCAGCCCCAGCATTTT.

The chain uses TRBV7-3 and TRBJ2-7; TRBD2 aligns across 11 bases. Trimming took 3 bases from V and 7 from J; bases not matched to a gene: 8. Looked up from germline, CDR1 is SGHTA and CDR2 is FQGTGA. The CDR3 covers 15 residues. CDR3 sequence (DNA): TGTGCCAGCAGCTTGACTAGCGGGACCCTTGAAGAGCAGTACTTC. It translates to CASSLTSGTLEEQYF. Based on the CDR3 plus reference TRBV7-3 and TRBJ2-7, the full variable domain is GAGVSQTPSNKVTEKGKYVELRCDPISGHTALYWYRQSLGQGPEFLIYFQGTGAADDSGLPNDRFFAVRPEGSVSTLKIQRTERGDSAVYLCASSLTSGTLEEQYFGPGTRLTVT.

The genes are TRBV5-4 and TRBJ1-2, with D unclear. This CDR3 has 13 residues. V lost 3 bases and J lost 8, with 14 bases in between. CDR1 and CDR2 from the germline V gene are SGHNT and YYREEE (reference sequence). The CDR3 loop is CASSYKGGGGYTF. The CDR3 region has the DNA TGTGCCAGCAGCTATAAAGGAGGTGGGGGCTACACCTTC.

The rearrangement joins TRBV9 to TRBJ2-3, with D possibly TRBD2 on 5 matching bases. Germline values: CDR1 SGDLS, CDR2 YYNGEE. V was clipped by 4 bases and J by 2 bases, with 14 bases between them. The CDR3 is made up of 15 amino acids. The CDR3 here is CASSFSSDSTDTQYF. CDR3 nucleotide sequence: TGTGCCAGCAGCTTCTCCTCGGACTCCACAGATACGCAGTATTTT.

V is TRBV4-2 and J is TRBJ2-7, with a tentative D call TRBD2 (5 bases). Trimming cost V 0 bases and J 1 base, with 10 bases left between them. Germline assignment: CDR1 LGHNA and CDR2 YNFKEQ. The CDR3 is 15 residues long. The CDR3 sequence: CASSQEMSGSYEQYF. CDR3 in DNA: TGTGCCAGCAGCCAAGAAATGTCGGGGTCCTACGAGCAGTACTTC.

The J gene is TRBJ2-7, the V gene TRBV10-1, with 13 bases fitting TRBD2. CDR1 and CDR2 from the germline V gene are WNHNN and SYGVQD (reference sequence). The J segment lost 5 bases and the V segment lost 3 bases, leaving 4 bases of the junction unmatched. The CDR3 sequence is 15 residues long. CDR3 in DNA: TGCGCCAGCAGTGACCCGGGACTAGCGGGAAACGAGCAGTACTTC. Its protein is CASSDPGLAGNEQYF.

In its sample, this clone was seen once. The chain couples TRBV27 to TRBJ1-6; D is uncertain. The V and J ends lost 2 bases and 11 bases respectively, with 10 bases between them. The germline V gene has CDR1 MNHEY and CDR2 SMNVEV (reference sequence). This CDR3 has 13 residues. CDR3 DNA: TGTGCCAGCAGTTTAGGCTTTTTAACACCCCTCCACTTT. This codes for CASSLGFLTPLHF.